This section outlines one TCR beta chain sequence together with its context. These data belong to a study of OX40 agonist ivuxolimab in advanced cancers. Data came from immunoSEQ multiplex PCR; TCRdb stores just in-frame clones and leaves some out. The sample shows 100,000 to 120,000 clones, approximately 89% of them seen only once. Germline V gene sequence: CDR1 MDHEN, CDR2 SYDVKM. V gave up 6 bases and J gave up 0 bases, with 11 bases separating them. The CDR3 is made up of 14 amino acids. The rearrangement joins TRBV28 to TRBJ1-1, with D uncertain. Sequencing was performed on CD4+ or CD8+ T cells sorted from blood, taken in a trial of the OX40 agonist ivuxolimab. This sequence was found in an adult with an advanced solid tumor such as melanoma, head and neck, liver or kidney cancer. In nucleotides, the CDR3 is TGTGCCAGCAGCGAACATAACGTGAACACTGAAGCTTTCTTT. Residues: CASSEHNVNTEAFF.